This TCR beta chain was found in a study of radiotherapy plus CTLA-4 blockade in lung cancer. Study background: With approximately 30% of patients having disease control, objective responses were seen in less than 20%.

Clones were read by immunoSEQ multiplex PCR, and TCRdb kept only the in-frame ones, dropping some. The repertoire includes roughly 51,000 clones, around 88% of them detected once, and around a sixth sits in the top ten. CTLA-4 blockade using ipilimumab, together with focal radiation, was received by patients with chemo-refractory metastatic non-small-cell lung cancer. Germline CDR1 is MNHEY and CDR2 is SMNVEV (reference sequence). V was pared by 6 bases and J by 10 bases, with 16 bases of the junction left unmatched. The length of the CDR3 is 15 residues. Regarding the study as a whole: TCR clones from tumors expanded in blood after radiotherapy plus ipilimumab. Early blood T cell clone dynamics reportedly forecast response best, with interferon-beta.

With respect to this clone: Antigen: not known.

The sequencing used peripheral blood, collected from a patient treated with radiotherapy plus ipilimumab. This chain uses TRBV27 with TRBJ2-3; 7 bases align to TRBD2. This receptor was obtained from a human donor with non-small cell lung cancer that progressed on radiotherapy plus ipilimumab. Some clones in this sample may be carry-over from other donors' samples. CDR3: CASRNLWGRAVAQYF. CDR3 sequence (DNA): TGTGCCAGCAGAAACTTGTGGGGGAGGGCCGTGGCGCAGTATTTT.